Below, 16 T cell receptor beta chains from the same sample are listed, as sequenced in a study of T cells in tumors after PD-1 blockade. Data came from immunoSEQ multiplex PCR; TCRdb stores just in-frame clones and leaves some out. The data contain around 49,000 clones, over 70% of them singletons. The source was PBMCs, collected before anti-PD-1 treatment. All receptors come from a human donor with basal cell carcinoma.

This chain uses TRBV4-1 with TRBJ2-5, with 11 bases that match TRBD2. CDR1 is MGHRA, CDR2 YSYEKL, per germline. V dropped 1 base and J dropped 5; count of bases not matched to a gene: 6. The length of the CDR3 is 16 residues. CDR3 nucleotide sequence: TGCGCCAGCAGCCAAGCCTCACTAGCGGGGGCGGAGACCCAGTACTTC. Protein product: CASSQASLAGAETQYF.

This clone appeared a few times. V and J are TRBV5-1 and TRBJ1-4; 9 nucleotides agree with TRBD1. The germline CDR1 and CDR2 sequences are SGHRS and YFSETQ. V lost 0 bases and J lost 8; bases outside the gene matches: 5. This CDR3 has 15 amino acids. The CDR3 bases are TGCGCCAGCAGCTTGGGGGACAGGGAAGGCGAAAAACTGTTTTTT. It encodes CASSLGDREGEKLFF. The complete variable domain, with remaining parts taken from reference TRBV5-1 and TRBJ1-4, reads KAGVTQTPRYLIKTRGQQVTLSCSPISGHRSVSWYQQTPGQGLQFLFEYFSETQRNKGNFPGRFSGRQFSNSRSEMNVSTLELGDSALYLCASSLGDREGEKLFFGSGTQLSVL.

V is TRBV7-9 and J is TRBJ2-1, with a possible D match to TRBD1 (6 bases). This CDR3 contains 15 residues. V was clipped by 5 bases and J by 4 bases, with 15 bases between them. Germline loops: CDR1 SEHNR, CDR2 FQNEAQ (reference sequence). The CDR3, as DNA: TGTGCCAGCAGCCATACGCTGGACAGTTACAATGAGCAGTTCTTC. Its translation is CASSHTLDSYNEQFF.

The rearrangement links TRBV30 to TRBJ1-5; 7 positions match TRBD1. Trimming took 1 base from V and 1 from J; bases not matched to a gene: 1. The V gene's germline CDR1 is GTSNPN and CDR2 SVGIG (reference sequence). The CDR3 is made up of 14 amino acids. In DNA form, the CDR3 reads TGTGCCTGGAGTGGACAGGGAAGCAATCAGCCCCAGCATTTT. This sequence encodes CAWSGQGSNQPQHF.

This chain connects TRBV5-1 to TRBJ1-1; no clear D gene. The CDR3 runs 14 residues. The germline V gene encodes CDR1 SGHRS and CDR2 YFSETQ. Deletions cut 6 bases from V and 1 base from J, with 13 bases between. The CDR3 nucleotides read TGCGCCAGCAAGAAGGAGGTTTCGAACACTGAAGCTTTCTTT. Translated: CASKKEVSNTEAFF.

The chain carries TRBV5-1 and TRBJ1-3, with D possibly TRBD1 on 5 matching bases. CDR3 length equals 15 residues. Germline CDR1 is SGHRS and CDR2 is YFSETQ. The V end lost 4 bases, the J end lost 3 bases, and 14 bases lay between the germline ends. This chain's CDR3 is CASSPGGAVGNTIYF. The CDR3, as DNA: TGCGCCAGCAGCCCGGGGGGAGCGGTTGGAAACACCATATATTTT.

The chain combines TRBV6-5 with TRBJ1-3; the match to TRBD1 covers 7 bases. The V gene's germline CDR1 is MNHEY and CDR2 SVGAGI. The CDR3 sequence is 16 residues long. V lost 1 base, J lost 0 bases, and 3 bases stayed unmatched. CDR3 amino acids: CASSYFGTDSGNTIYF. The DNA of the CDR3 is TGTGCCAGCAGTTACTTTGGGACAGACTCTGGAAACACCATATATTTT.

The chain employs TRBV3-1 (or the pseudogene TRBV3-2) and TRBJ2-3; 16 positions agree with TRBD2. V lost 3 bases, J lost 5 bases, and 5 bases stayed unmatched. The CDR3 has 17 amino acids. CDR1 is LGHDT and CDR2 is YNNKEL in the germline V gene (reference sequence). The CDR3 coding sequence is TGTGCCAGCAGCCAGGGACTAGCGGGGGGGCCGGGAGATACGCAGTATTTT. Protein: CASSQGLAGGPGDTQYF.

On this clone: Other DNA sequences in this sample translate to the same CDR3. CDR3 loop: CSVGWGTGGNTIYF. The CDR3 nucleotides are TGCAGCGTTGGGTGGGGGACGGGTGGAAACACCATATATTTT. The rearrangement joins TRBV29-1 to TRBJ1-3; D is perhaps TRBD1 (5 bases). The CDR3 contains 14 residues. Trimming shortened V by 4 bases and J by 3 bases, and 13 bases separated the two germline ends. CDR1 is SQVTM, CDR2 ANQGSEA, per germline. Filled out from reference TRBV29-1 and TRBJ1-3, the complete variable domain reads SAVISQKPSRDICQRGTSLTIQCQVDSQVTMMFWYRQQPGQSLTLIATANQGSEATYESGFVIDKFPISRPNLTFSTLTVSNMSPEDSSIYLCSVGWGTGGNTIYFGEGSWLTVV.

This chain joins TRBV2 and TRBJ1-1, with 7 bases lining up with TRBD1. The CDR3 is made up of 15 amino acids. V dropped 7 bases and J dropped 3; count of bases not matched to a gene: 11. Germline values: CDR1 SNHLY, CDR2 FYNNEI. In DNA, the CDR3 is TGTGCCAGCATATCAGACAGGGTGGGCGACACTGAAGCTTTCTTT. Its translation is CASISDRVGDTEAFF. Together with reference TRBV2 and TRBJ1-1, the CDR3 gives the full variable domain: EPEVTQTPSHQVTQMGQEVILRCVPISNHLYFYWYRQILGQKVEFLVSFYNNEISEKSEIFDDQFSVERPDGSNFTLKIRSTKLEDSAMYFCASISDRVGDTEAFFGQGTRLTVV.

The rearrangement uses TRBV6-2 or TRBV6-3 and TRBJ2-5, with 10 bases fitting TRBD1. The V gene end was trimmed by 6 bases and the J gene end by 4 bases; junction bases not matched to a gene: 8. The CDR3 is 15 amino acids. The germline V gene encodes CDR1 MNHEY and CDR2 SVGEGT. The CDR3 nucleotides read TGTGCCAGCAGCCTCGGGACAGGGGCGACAGAGACCCAGTACTTC. Translation gives CASSLGTGATETQYF.

In DNA, the CDR3 is TGTGCCAGCAGCTTAGGATCCTCAAGGGTTCAGCCCCAGCATTTT. Its translation is CASSLGSSRVQPQHF. The chain links TRBV7-2 to TRBJ1-5; D unclear. There are 15 residues in the CDR3. Germline V gene data show CDR1 as SGHTA and CDR2 as FQGNSA. V lost 1 base and J 6 bases, leaving 13 bases between the germline ends.

In its sample, this clone was seen a few times. This chain links TRBV28 with TRBJ1-5; 9 bases line up with TRBD1. The CDR3 totals 14 residues. Unmatched junction bases numbered 5, after V lost 6 bases and J lost 5 bases. The germline CDR1 and CDR2 sequences are MDHEN and SYDVKM. The CDR3 reads CASSARTGDQPQHF. CDR3 coding DNA: TGTGCCAGCAGCGCCCGGACAGGGGATCAGCCCCAGCATTTT.

The chain employs TRBV18 and TRBJ2-2; no reliable D call. V was trimmed by 3 bases and J by 8 bases, leaving 4 bases between them. CDR3 length equals 11 residues. Germline-derived CDR1 and CDR2 are KGHSH and LQKENI. As DNA, the CDR3 is TGTGCCAGCTCACCGGTGGGGGAGCTGTTTTTT. Protein: CASSPVGELFF. The complete variable domain, with remaining parts taken from reference TRBV18 and TRBJ2-2, reads NAGVMQNPRHLVRRRGQEARLRCSPMKGHSHVYWYRQLPEEGLKFMVYLQKENIIDESGMPKERFSAEFPKEGPSILRIQQVVRGDSAAYFCASSPVGELFFGEGSRLTVL.

J is TRBJ1-3 and V is TRBV18, with a possible D match to TRBD1 (5 bases). Germline CDR1 KGHSH, CDR2 LQKENI. This CDR3 has 16 residues. The V and J ends lost 2 bases and 0 bases respectively, with 11 bases between them. CDR3 sequence reads: CASSPSGRPSGNTIYF. In nucleotides, the CDR3 is TGTGCCAGCTCACCATCAGGGCGCCCCTCTGGAAACACCATATATTTT.

The CDR3 spells CASSFDRGRNTGELFF. CDR3 in DNA: TGTGCCAGCAGTTTCGACAGGGGGAGGAACACCGGGGAGCTGTTTTTT. V and J are TRBV27 and TRBJ2-2, with TRBD1 identical over 9 bases. V was pared by 3 bases and J by 1 base, with 3 bases of the junction left unmatched. This CDR3 has 16 amino acids. Germline-derived CDR1 and CDR2 are MNHEY and SMNVEV (reference sequence).